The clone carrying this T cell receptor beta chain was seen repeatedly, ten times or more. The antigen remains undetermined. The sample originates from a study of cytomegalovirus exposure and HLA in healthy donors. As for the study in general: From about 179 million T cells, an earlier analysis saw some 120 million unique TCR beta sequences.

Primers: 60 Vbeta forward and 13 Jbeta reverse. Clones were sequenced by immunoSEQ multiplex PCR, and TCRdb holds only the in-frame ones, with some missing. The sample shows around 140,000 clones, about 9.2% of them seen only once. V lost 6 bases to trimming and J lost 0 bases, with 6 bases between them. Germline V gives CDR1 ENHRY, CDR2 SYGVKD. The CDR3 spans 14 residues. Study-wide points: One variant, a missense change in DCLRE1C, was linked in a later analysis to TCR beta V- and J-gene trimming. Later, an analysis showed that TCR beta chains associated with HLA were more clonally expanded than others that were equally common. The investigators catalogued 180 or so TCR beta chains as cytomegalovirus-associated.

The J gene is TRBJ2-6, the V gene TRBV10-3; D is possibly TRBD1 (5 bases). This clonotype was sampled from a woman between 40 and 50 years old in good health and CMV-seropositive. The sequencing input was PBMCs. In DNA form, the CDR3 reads TGTGCCATCAGCGACAGCTCTGGGGCCAACGTCCTGACTTTC. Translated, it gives CAISDSSGANVLTF.